The next 21 T cell receptor beta chains were all read from a single sample in a study of control samples from healthy donors and cancer patients. TCRdb's copy holds only in-frame clones and misses some; the assay was immunoSEQ multiplex PCR. Of roughly 94,000 clones listed, about 81% are singletons. Sequenced input: PBMCs. All receptors derive from a man between 65 and 85 years old with lung cancer.

The chain carries TRBV2 and TRBJ2-5; D is unclear. Germline CDR1 SNHLY, CDR2 FYNNEI. Trimming removed 0 bases from V and 5 bases from J, with 13 bases in between. The CDR3 has 15 residues. The CDR3: CASSEAAIGWETQYF. CDR3 in DNA: TGTGCCAGCAGTGAAGCGGCCATAGGGTGGGAGACCCAGTACTTC.

The CDR3 is CASSPDSMVQYF. As DNA, the CDR3 is TGTGCCAGCAGTCCCGACTCCATGGTGCAGTACTTC. The chain recombines TRBV6-5 with TRBJ2-7; D call uncertain. Trimming stripped 5 bases from V and 9 bases from J, with 14 bases between. Germline lookup yields CDR1 MNHEY and CDR2 SVGAGI. The CDR3 extends over 12 amino acids.

V usage is TRBV6-5 and J usage is TRBJ1-6; TRBD1 matches at 10 bases. CDR3 size: 15 residues. Germline V gene lookup returns CDR1 MNHEY and CDR2 SVGAGI. V lost 5 bases and J lost 7; bases outside the gene matches: 5. The CDR3 sequence: CASSRQGQGNSPLHF. For the CDR3, the DNA is TGTGCCAGCAGTAGACAGGGACAGGGGAATTCACCCCTCCACTTT.

This chain connects TRBV5-1 to TRBJ2-1; the match to TRBD1 covers 8 bases. The V and J ends lost 3 bases and 2 bases, in that order; junction bases with no gene match: 4. Germline loops: CDR1 SGHRS, CDR2 YFSETQ. This CDR3 spans 15 amino acids. Written as DNA, the CDR3 is TGCGCCAGCAGCTCCGGACAGGGCACCTACAATGAGCAGTTCTTC. Residues: CASSSGQGTYNEQFF.

The V and J genes are TRBV2 and TRBJ1-4, with D uncertain. Trimming pared 3 bases from V and 2 bases from J, leaving 7 bases between. CDR1 is SNHLY and CDR2 is FYNNEI in the germline V gene. The CDR3 consists of 14 residues. The CDR3 nucleotides are TGTGCCAGCAGTGACGGAGACACTAATGAAAAACTGTTTTTT. Its protein product is CASSDGDTNEKLFF.

V and J are TRBV7-9 and TRBJ1-1; TRBD1 is a possible D gene (5 bases). Trimming cost V 5 bases and J 5 bases, with 9 bases left between them. The germline CDR1 and CDR2 sequences are SEHNR and FQNEAQ (reference sequence). The CDR3 spans 12 residues. The CDR3 loop reads CASSAGKTEAFF. The CDR3 DNA sequence: TGTGCCAGCAGCGCAGGGAAGACTGAAGCTTTCTTT.

This chain links TRBV18 with TRBJ2-3; a weak D match, TRBD1 (5 bases). Germline CDR1 reads KGHSH; CDR2 reads LQKENI. The germline V and J ends were trimmed by 3 bases and 0 bases, with 10 bases remaining between them. This CDR3 is 15 amino acids long. DNA for the CDR3: TGTGCCAGCTCACCGGTCAGGGCTAGCACAGATACGCAGTATTTT. This encodes CASSPVRASTDTQYF.

The V and J genes are TRBV5-1 and TRBJ2-7; 10 bases line up with TRBD1. J gave up 4 bases and V 6 bases, and 10 bases lay outside the gene matches. This CDR3 is built from 15 residues. CDR1 is SGHRS and CDR2 is YFSETQ in the germline V gene. This chain's CDR3 is CASTPGGTGVYEQYF. The CDR3 nucleotides read TGCGCCAGCACCCCAGGGGGGACAGGGGTATACGAGCAGTACTTC.

This clone has just one count. The rearrangement links TRBV11-2 to TRBJ1-1; 7 nucleotides align to TRBD1. The junction had 7 bases not matched to a gene; V was cut back by 2 bases and J by 7 bases. The germline CDR1 and CDR2 sequences are SGHAT and FQNNGV. This CDR3 is 14 amino acids long. Here the CDR3 DNA reads TGTGCCAGCAGCTTACAGGGGGTTGAAGGTGAAGCTTTCTTT. Its protein product is CASSLQGVEGEAFF.

The chain couples TRBV5-1 to TRBJ2-5; the D gene is possibly TRBD1 (5 bases). V was shortened by 4 bases and J by 4 bases, with 17 bases between the two germline ends. CDR1 is SGHRS and CDR2 is YFSETQ in the germline V gene. The CDR3 length is 15 residues. The CDR3 DNA follows: TGCGCCAGCAGCCCGACGCCCGCAGGGCTAGAGACCCAGTACTTC. Encoded protein: CASSPTPAGLETQYF.

This clone was observed a single time. This chain joins TRBV4-2 and TRBJ1-4, with TRBD1 matching over 11 bases. This CDR3 region has 18 residues. Per germline, CDR1 LGHNA and CDR2 YNFKEQ. Losses at the gene ends were 4 bases for V and 7 bases for J; bases not matched to a gene: 14. The CDR3 nucleotides are TGTGCCAGCAGCCCAGTTTCGGGACAGGGGGGATTCGGTGAAAAACTGTTTTTT. Its protein is CASSPVSGQGGFGEKLFF.

The V call is TRBV19, the J call TRBJ1-1; D is unresolved. Trimming removed 5 bases from V and 3 bases from J, with 13 bases in between. CDR1 is LNHDA and CDR2 is SQIVND in the germline V gene (reference sequence). The CDR3 covers 14 residues. The CDR3 bases are TGTGCCAGTAGTTCCCCCAAGGGATACACTGAAGCTTTCTTT. This translates into CASSSPKGYTEAFF.

J is TRBJ1-2 and V is TRBV12-3 or TRBV12-4, with a possible D match to TRBD1 (6 bases). This CDR3 is built from 12 residues. V was clipped by 6 bases and J by 6 bases, with 11 bases between them. DNA of the CDR3: TGTGCCAGCAGCCAGGGGAGGAATGGCTACACCTTC. Its translation: CASSQGRNGYTF.

This chain joins TRBV30 and TRBJ1-1; D gene uncertain. CDR1 GTSNPN and CDR2 SVGIG come from the germline V gene (reference sequence). Trimming cost V 5 bases and J 0 bases, with 10 bases left between them. This CDR3 is built from 13 residues. The CDR3 is CAWAVSLNTEAFF. The CDR3 DNA is TGTGCCTGGGCTGTTTCTTTGAACACTGAAGCTTTCTTT. The full variable domain, completed using reference TRBV30 and TRBJ1-1, is SQTIHQWPATLVQPVGSPLSLECTVEGTSNPNLYWYRQAAGRGLQLLFYSVGIGQISSEVPQNLSASRPQDRQFILSSKKLLLSDSGFYLCAWAVSLNTEAFFGQGTRLTVV.

The chain has TRBV21-1 and TRBJ2-7; the D call TRBD1 from the table was never checked on the DNA. TRBV21-1 counts as a pseudogene. The CDR3 is 16 residues long. The CDR3: CASSKPYRQGAYEQYF. The CDR3 nucleotides read TGTGCCAGCAGCAAACCTTATCGACAGGGGGCATACGAGCAGTACTTC.

There are a few counts of this clone. This chain joins TRBV7-9 and TRBJ1-2; no definite D call. With 1 base removed from V and 0 bases from J, the gap between germline ends came to 18 bases. CDR1 SEHNR and CDR2 FQNEAQ come from the germline V gene (reference sequence). The CDR3 extends over 18 amino acids. CDR3 DNA sequence: TGTGCCAGCAGCTTAGTCCCTTCGGTCAGCCTTTCTAACTATGGCTACACCTTC. Its protein is CASSLVPSVSLSNYGYTF.

The chain employs TRBV30 and TRBJ2-5; a possible D gene is TRBD2 (5 bases). The germline V gene encodes CDR1 GTSNPN and CDR2 SVGIG (reference sequence). The CDR3 loop spans 14 amino acids. Trimming took 3 bases from V and 2 from J, leaving 13 bases between them. CDR3 region: CAWSVGAAQETQYF. The CDR3 DNA reads as TGTGCCTGGAGCGTCGGAGCGGCTCAAGAGACCCAGTACTTC.

V and J are TRBV6-6 and TRBJ1-5; no clear D gene. Germline CDR1 MNHNY, CDR2 SVGAGI (reference sequence). This CDR3 region has 15 residues. The V and J ends lost 2 bases and 1 base respectively, with 9 bases between them. CDR3 sequence (DNA): TGTGCCAGCAGTTACACAGAAGGAAGCAATCAGCCCCAGCATTTT. Translation gives CASSYTEGSNQPQHF.

V is TRBV3-1 (or the pseudogene TRBV3-2) and J is TRBJ2-7; D gene uncertain. This CDR3 is built from 13 residues. CDR1 and CDR2 from the germline V gene are LGHDT and YNNKEL (reference sequence). The germline V and J ends were trimmed by 3 bases and 4 bases, with 10 bases remaining between them. The CDR3 loop is CASSQDFQYEQYF. The CDR3 DNA reads as TGTGCCAGCAGCCAGGATTTTCAGTACGAGCAGTACTTC.

This rearrangement joins TRBV11-2 to TRBJ2-3; TRBD2 agrees at 12 bases. Looked up from germline, CDR1 is SGHAT and CDR2 is FQNNGV. The V segment lost 6 bases and the J segment 4 bases; nucleotides outside the gene matches: 5. CDR3 length: 15 amino acids. Written as DNA, the CDR3 is TGTGCCAGCAGAGAAACTAGCGGGGGGTCAGATACGCAGTATTTT. Protein sequence: CASRETSGGSDTQYF.

The CDR3 DNA is TGCGCCAGCAGACTAGCGGGGGCGGAGGAGACCCAGTACTTC. It yields the protein CASRLAGAEETQYF. The rearrangement links TRBV5-1 to TRBJ2-5; 11 bases align to TRBD2. There are 14 residues in the CDR3. Trimming took 5 bases from V and 5 from J; bases not matched to a gene: 5. Germline CDR1 is SGHRS and CDR2 is YFSETQ.